This T cell receptor beta chain was recovered during a study of vaccination and CD4 T cells after COVID-19 (dated by TCRdb to 2022 to 2024). For context, the study as a whole: The convalescent cohort included six males and four females, with two Hispanic individuals, seven Caucasians, two Asians and one multiracial person. Each participant got two doses of either the Pfizer-BioNTech BNT162b2 vaccine (n=8) or the Moderna mRNA-1273 vaccine (n=2). Post-COVID blood samples from convalescent patients were collected a median of about 100 days after diagnosis, with a range of 35 to 161 days. Post-vaccine blood samples were obtained a median of about 72 days after the second vaccine dose, with a range of about 12 to 241 days. Culture stimuli were overlapping spike peptide pools from SARS-CoV-2 and from the common cold coronaviruses HCoV-NL63, HCoV-OC43 and HCoV-229E. In control cultures, a CEFX viral epitope pool was used as positive control, an HIV-1 Nef peptide pool was used as negative control, or no peptide was added. In ten to eleven COVID-19 convalescent patients and a handful of infection-naive healthy vaccine recipients, the spike-specific CD4+ TCR repertoire before mRNA vaccination was compared with the repertoire after mRNA vaccination. At the TCR clonotype level, an earlier paper using these donors assessed memory CD4+ T cell crossreactivity between SARS-CoV-2 and common cold coronavirus spike proteins.

Only a few counts were recorded for this clonotype. The antigen it recognizes is unknown. Base qualities are missing; no much larger clone stands one base away. V and J are trimmed by 6 bases and 4 bases, and the gene matches miss 11 bases of the junction. From the cysteine through the phenylalanine, the CDR3 covers 15 amino acids. Of the read, only the CDR3 DNA is kept; its 45 bases are in frame from base 1. The germline V gene (reference sequence) sets CDR1 to DFQATT and CDR2 to SNEGSKA. Overall study results and their limits: An increase in the median number of SARS-CoV-2-reactive clonotypes from approximately 20 after infection to a few dozen after vaccination was observed, but the change was not found to be significant. In convalescent patients, nearly all vaccine-specific clones (304 of 307) were found to be mono-reactive for SARS-CoV-2 spike rather than cross-reactive with common cold coronaviruses. Only a relatively small number of convalescent patients were included in the study, and early timepoints following natural infection were not analyzed. Among convalescent patients, a median 86.3% of the SARS-CoV-2-reactive clones seen after vaccination appeared only after vaccination, which suggests priming specific to the vaccine.

This specimen's treatment or condition label, per the study, means: approximately 11-day PBMC culture with coronavirus spike peptide pools or control peptides (ViraFEST assay). CD4+ T cells from unexposed donors were collected before the COVID-19 pandemic (2011-2018). The ViraFEST assay was used in the study, in which antigen-specific T cells were expanded with peptide pools and expanded clonotypes were subsequently identified by TCR sequencing. Approximately 1.8 million PBMCs per well were cultured in IMDM with roughly 5% human AB serum and 8 to 10 IU/ml IL-2, plus 10 ug/ml peptide pools. Half of the culture medium was replaced with fresh IL-2-containing medium on days 3 and 7. After about 11 days of culture, CD4+ T cells were isolated by negative selection using the EasySep CD4+ T cell isolation kit. As far as cell numbers permitted, CD4+ T cells from unexposed donors were tested for reactivity against SARS-CoV-2 S and N as well as four spike pools from common cold coronaviruses. Ficoll-Paque Plus gradient centrifugation was used to isolate PBMCs from whole blood, and the isolated PBMCs were then either used fresh or cryopreserved at -140C. Each culture condition was generally run in triplicate wells. Leukapheresis product for the unexposed donors was purchased commercially.

The library was generated by PCR. DNA from cultured CD4+ T cells was subjected to TCR sequencing with the Oncomine TCR Beta short-read assay at the Johns Hopkins FTIC core. The QIAamp micro DNA kit was used to extract genomic DNA from the cultured CD4+ T cells. Oncomine TCR Beta libraries from cultured CD4+ T cells were pooled with unique dual indexes and sequenced on an Illumina iSeq 100. On the study's bioinformatics: Non-productive sequences were removed, and CDR3s not starting with C, not ending with F or W, or shorter than 7 amino acids were discarded. Antigen-specific clonotypes were identified using the MANAFEST web application through comparison of peptide-stimulated wells with reference and other culture wells. Positive clones required FDR below 0.05, an odds ratio above 5, and productive frequency above 0.1% in at least two of three replicate wells. A clonotype was classed as cross-reactive if the clonotype showed significant expansion both in SARS-CoV-2 spike wells and in at least one common cold coronavirus spike condition. Levenshtein distances (stringdist) and unrooted phylogenetic trees (ape) in R version 3.6.1 were used to assess CDR3 homology. TCRdb reanalyzed the raw reads on its own, using fastp at Q25 for trimming and MiXCR for clone calling, and kept in-frame beta chains. Each entry merges the rows of one CDR3 protein and shows their most common DNA and genes. For this entry, the V and J calls and clone size follow TCRdb and not the study's own pipeline. For this sample there are 3,500 to 4,500 distinct CDR3 sequences; around two fifths appear just once. The ten most abundant clones make up approximately 45% of the sample.

The rearranged segments are TRBV20-1 and TRBJ1-5; a stretch of 8 junction bases matches TRBD1. Sequenced sample: CD4+ T cells from blood, cultured in vitro. This receptor was identified in a human donor in good health. Here is the DNA: TGCAGTGCAACCCCCGGGACAGGTCAGAATCAGCCCCAGCATTTT. It encodes CSATPGTGQNQPQHF.